Listed below are T cell receptor beta chains from one sample, sequenced in a study of T cells in Graves' hyperthyroidism and ophthalmopathy. TCRdb itself ran the multiplex PCR reads through MiXCR, one entry per CDR3 protein. The data show a few hundred thousand distinct CDR3 sequences, approximately 14% seen once. The sample taken for sequencing was blood. These receptors all come from a woman between 25 and 40 years old with Graves' hyperthyroidism. The CDR3 runs from the conserved cysteine through the conserved F or W. The D gene is left open where the match is weak. The size entry is marked missing in some rows and otherwise reads once, few, many or a size class.

D,J,V,size,DNA,CDR3
TRBD2,TRBJ2-3,TRBV5-1,many,TGCGCCAGCAGCTCCGGGACTAGCGGGAGGGCCACAGATACGCAGTATTTT,CASSSGTSGRATDTQYF
TRBD2,TRBJ2-4,TRBV7-8,few,TGTGCCAGCAGCTCAGCGCGGCTAGCGGGAGTTGGTGGTTTGGAAAACATTCAGTACTTC,CASSSARLAGVGGLENIQYF
NA,TRBJ2-2,TRBV18,few,TGTGCCAGCTCACCAGTCGAGGGGGACGCGAACACCGGGGAGCTGTTTTTT,CASSPVEGDANTGELFF
NA,TRBJ1-5,TRBV20-1,many,TGCAGTGCTAGAGCCACTAACAGGGACAATCAGCCCCAGCATTTT,CSARATNRDNQPQHF
NA,TRBJ2-3,TRBV2,NA,TGTGCCAGCAGTGTCTGGGCGGGAGATACGCAGTATTTT,CASSVWAGDTQYF
NA,TRBJ2-7,TRBV28,many,TGTGCCAGCAGTTTGGGCAGTCCACCTTTCTACGAGCAGTACTTC,CASSLGSPPFYEQYF
NA,TRBJ1-5,TRBV6-2/TRBV6-3,many,TGTGCCAGCAGGCAGGAGTACCAGCCCCAGCATTTT,CASRQEYQPQHF
TRBD1,TRBJ2-3,TRBV27,NA,TGTGCCAGCAGATTGACCCCCGGGACAGGGACATTAAATACGCAGTATTTT,CASRLTPGTGTLNTQYF
NA,TRBJ2-7,TRBV7-2,many,TGTGCCAGCAGCGGGGCTGGGGTAGGCTACGAGCAGTACTTC,CASSGAGVGYEQYF
TRBD2,TRBJ2-7,TRBV28,many,TGTGCCAGCAGTCCGTCCGGGAGGTGGTCGGGAGCTACCTACGAGCAGTACTTC,CASSPSGRWSGATYEQYF
NA,TRBJ2-7,TRBV9,few,TGTGCCAGCAGCGTAGGCCCGGAGCCCTACGAGCAGTACTTC,CASSVGPEPYEQYF
NA,TRBJ2-7,TRBV2,many,TGTGCCAGCAAGGAGGGGGTGGGGGTTTACGAGCAGTACTTC,CASKEGVGVYEQYF
NA,TRBJ1-2,TRBV5-1,many,TGCGCCAGCAGCATGAACCCAAGAGACAGAGCCATCATTTATGGCTACACCTTC,CASSMNPRDRAIIYGYTF
NA,TRBJ1-5,TRBV10-3,few,TGTGCCCTAGGGACCGACGCCTACAATCAGCCCCAGCATTTT,CALGTDAYNQPQHF
NA,TRBJ1-1,TRBV6-1,NA,TGTGCCAGCAGTACCCACCAGACTGGGGACGCCACTGAAGCTTTCTTT,CASSTHQTGDATEAFF
TRBD2,TRBJ2-3,TRBV7-2,many,TGTGCCAGCAGCTCCCCGTCTAGCGGGAGGTGGACAGATACGCAGTATTTT,CASSSPSSGRWTDTQYF
NA,TRBJ2-1,TRBV29-1,few,TGCAGCGTTGAAGTGAAGCTGGATGAGCAGTTCTTC,CSVEVKLDEQFF
NA,TRBJ1-2,TRBV12-3/TRBV12-4,many,TGTGCCAGCAGTTTAAAGGCAGCTAACTATGGCTACACCTTC,CASSLKAANYGYTF
NA,TRBJ2-7,TRBV4-1,few,TGCGCCAGCAGCCAACCTCTATCCTACGAGCAGTACTTC,CASSQPLSYEQYF
TRBD1,TRBJ1-5,TRBV28,many,TGTGCCAGCAGTTTTCCCAGACAGGGATCTTTAGGCAATCAGCCCCAGCATTTT,CASSFPRQGSLGNQPQHF
NA,TRBJ1-5,TRBV5-1,NA,TGCGCCAGCAGCTTGAAGGCAGGGACTGATCAGCCCCAGCATTTT,CASSLKAGTDQPQHF
NA,TRBJ2-2,TRBV5-1,NA,TGCGCCAGCAGCTCCCGTGGGGATGACGGGGAGCTGTTTTTT,CASSSRGDDGELFF
NA,TRBJ2-2,TRBV5-1,many,TGCGCCAGCACCCTACAGGGGAACACCGGGGAGCTGTTTTTT,CASTLQGNTGELFF
NA,TRBJ2-7,TRBV3-1,many,TGTGCCAGCAGCCCCTTCTCGCTTACCAGCGAGCTCGGGGAGCAGTACTTC,CASSPFSLTSELGEQYF
TRBD1,TRBJ1-2,TRBV28,many,TGTGCCAGCAGTTTATGGAATTTCGGTGGGACAGGTTTAGGGCTTGGCTATGGCTACACCTTC,CASSLWNFGGTGLGLGYGYTF
NA,TRBJ2-7,TRBV6-6,many,TGTGCCAGCAGTTACTCGAGGCAGGGGCTGGGCGAGCAGTACTTC,CASSYSRQGLGEQYF
NA,TRBJ2-1,TRBV6-2/TRBV6-3,many,TGTGCCAGCAGTTACTCGGGCAGCTTAAACAATGAGCAGTTCTTC,CASSYSGSLNNEQFF
NA,TRBJ2-7,TRBV7-2,few,TGTGCCAGCAGCTCCCAGGGGGGTTACGAGCAGTACTTC,CASSSQGGYEQYF
TRBD2,TRBJ2-2,TRBV9,few,TGTGCCAGCAGCGTAGGTAGCGGGAGTTACACCGGGGAGCTGTTTTTT,CASSVGSGSYTGELFF
NA,TRBJ1-5,TRBV12-3/TRBV12-4,many,TGTGCCAGCAGTTTCATGACAGGCAATCAGCCCCAGCATTTT,CASSFMTGNQPQHF
NA,TRBJ2-7,TRBV11-2,many,TGTGCCAGCAGCTTCCAGAACTACGAGCAGTACTTC,CASSFQNYEQYF
TRBD2,TRBJ2-2,TRBV4-1,few,TGCGCCAGCAGCCGCGGCGGGAGGGCAAAGAATCGGGGCACCGGGGAGCTGTTTTTT,CASSRGGRAKNRGTGELFF
NA,TRBJ2-1,TRBV6-1,few,TGTGCCAGCAGTGAAAGGGCTAGGGTAGCTGAGCAGTTCTTC,CASSERARVAEQFF
NA,TRBJ1-1,TRBV6-2/TRBV6-3,NA,TGTGCCAGCAGTTACTCGCGAGGGGTACACACTGAAGCTTTCTTT,CASSYSRGVHTEAFF
NA,TRBJ2-1,TRBV12-5,many,TGTGCTAGCCGTCGGTCCCCCAACAATGAGCAGTTCTTC,CASRRSPNNEQFF
TRBD2,TRBJ2-7,TRBV19,few,TGTGCCAGTAGTATGGAGCGGGACGACTACGAGCAGTACTTC,CASSMERDDYEQYF
TRBD2,TRBJ2-4,TRBV12-3/TRBV12-4,NA,TGTGCCAGCAGCCCGACTAGAGCGGGAGCAATTCAGTACTTC,CASSPTRAGAIQYF
NA,TRBJ2-1,TRBV11-2,NA,TGTGCCAGCAGCTCTATCCAGGGGGCGGGAGGCTACAATGAGCAGTTCTTC,CASSSIQGAGGYNEQFF
NA,TRBJ2-1,TRBV28,many,TGTGCCAGCAGTCTGACTTACGGCAATGAGCAGTTCTTC,CASSLTYGNEQFF
TRBD2,TRBJ2-1,TRBV10-3,NA,TGTGCCATCAGTGATGGGACTAGCCCCTACAATGAGCAGTTCTTC,CAISDGTSPYNEQFF
NA,TRBJ2-2,TRBV6-2/TRBV6-3,few,TGTGCCAGCAGTTTCCTGTACGGGGAGCTGTTTTTT,CASSFLYGELFF
NA,TRBJ2-7,TRBV7-9,few,TGTGCCAGCAGCTTCAGTCACACCTACGAGCAGTACTTC,CASSFSHTYEQYF
TRBD2,TRBJ2-2,TRBV9,many,TGTGCCAGCAGCGTATTCCCCCTAGCGGGAGGCACCGGGGAGCTGTTTTTT,CASSVFPLAGGTGELFF
TRBD1,TRBJ2-7,TRBV6-1,many,TGTGCCAGCAGTCAGGACAGGACGGTTCTCTACGAGCAGTACTTC,CASSQDRTVLYEQYF
NA,TRBJ2-1,TRBV9,many,TGTGCCAGCAGCGTACGAGACAATGAGCAGTTCTTC,CASSVRDNEQFF
NA,TRBJ1-5,TRBV28,many,TGTGCCAGCAGTGGAGGAGATAGCAATCAGCCCCAGCATTTT,CASSGGDSNQPQHF
NA,TRBJ1-4,TRBV3-1,many,TGTGCCAGCGCGGCGGTGGGGGATGAAAAACTGTTTTTT,CASAAVGDEKLFF
TRBD2,TRBJ2-7,TRBV6-1,NA,TGTGCCAGCAGACCGACTAGCGGGGGACCTAATGAGCAGTACTTC,CASRPTSGGPNEQYF
NA,TRBJ2-2,TRBV6-2/TRBV6-3,few,TGTGCCAGCAGGACACAAACTCGGGGGCCCACCGGGGAGCTGTTTTTT,CASRTQTRGPTGELFF
TRBD2,TRBJ2-3,TRBV12-3/TRBV12-4,few,TGTGCCAGCAGTTTAGCGTTCGCGAGCGGGATCCCAGATACGCAGTATTTT,CASSLAFASGIPDTQYF
TRBD2,TRBJ2-3,TRBV10-1,NA,TGCGCCAGCAGTGAAGCGCGAGCGGGAGGGGCAGATACGCAGTATTTT,CASSEARAGGADTQYF
TRBD2,TRBJ2-2,TRBV4-3,NA,TGCGCCAGCAGCCAAGATAGGTGGCCGGGAGGGGTAACGAACACCGGGGAGCTGTTTTTT,CASSQDRWPGGVTNTGELFF
NA,TRBJ2-1,TRBV28,NA,TGTGCCAGCAGAGCAGAAGACTCCTACAATGAGCAGTTCTTC,CASRAEDSYNEQFF
TRBD2,TRBJ2-3,TRBV6-4,NA,TGTGCCAGCAGTGTCGCTAGCGGGAGTTATCTGGATACGCAGTATTTT,CASSVASGSYLDTQYF
NA,TRBJ1-1,TRBV29-1,NA,TGCAGCGTTGAAGTGGACGGCCCTGAAGCTTTCTTT,CSVEVDGPEAFF
TRBD2,TRBJ2-3,TRBV7-2,many,TGTGCCAGCAGCTTAGTTACGCGGGAGTGGGTCACAGATACGCAGTATTTT,CASSLVTREWVTDTQYF
TRBD1,TRBJ2-7,TRBV12-3/TRBV12-4,few,TGTGCCAGCAGTTTTGCCAGGGGGCCCTACGAGCAGTACTTC,CASSFARGPYEQYF
NA,TRBJ2-7,TRBV7-3,few,TGTGCCAGCAGCCCCTATGGGGGCCGACCCTACGAGCAGTACTTC,CASSPYGGRPYEQYF